This TCR beta chain was profiled in a study of T-cell reconstitution after alpha-beta-depleted transplantation in children. Points from the study as a whole: At the one-year point after transplant, T-cell counts and TCRbeta diversity were found to come mostly from T cells that had been newly produced. High day-60 TCRbeta diversity in some patients came from surviving recipient T cells and thymic progenitors. About two months after transplant, alpha-beta T cells reportedly came from several hundred expanded graft clones.

Construction of the TCRbeta library involved unique molecular identifiers. TCRdb recomputed calls from the PCR reads with MiXCR, one row per CDR3 protein. The sample lists around 450,000 distinct CDR3 sequences, about 45% seen once, with roughly a quarter in the top ten. Concerning this clonotype: The antigen is unknown.

This TCR was sampled from a girl aged 2-10 years with aplastic anemia, due to receive a stem cell transplant. Specimen: PBMCs, collected before TCRalphabeta/CD19-depleted stem cell transplant.

CDR3 in DNA: TGCAGTGCAAACCAACCGGGGCGGAGATCTATAAACGGCTACACCTTC. The encoded protein is CSANQPGRRSINGYTF. This rearrangement joins TRBV20-1 to TRBJ1-2, with D tentatively TRBD1 (5 bases). The germline V gene encodes CDR1 DFQATT and CDR2 SNEGSKA (reference sequence). This CDR3 contains 16 residues. V was cut by 6 bases and J by 8 bases, with 28 bases left in between.